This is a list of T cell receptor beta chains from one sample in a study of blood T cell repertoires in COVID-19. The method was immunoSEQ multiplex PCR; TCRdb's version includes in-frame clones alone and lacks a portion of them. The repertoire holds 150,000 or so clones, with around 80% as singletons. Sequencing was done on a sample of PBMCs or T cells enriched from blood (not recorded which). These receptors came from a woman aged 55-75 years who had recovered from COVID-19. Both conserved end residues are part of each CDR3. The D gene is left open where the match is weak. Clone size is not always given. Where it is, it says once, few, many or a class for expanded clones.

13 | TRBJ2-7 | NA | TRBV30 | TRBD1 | CAWIGTATYEQYF | TGTGCCTGGATAGGGACAGCTACCTACGAGCAGTACTTC
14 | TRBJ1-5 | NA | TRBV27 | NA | CASSFSGFRQPQHF | TGTGCCAGCAGTTTCTCAGGGTTTAGGCAGCCCCAGCATTTT
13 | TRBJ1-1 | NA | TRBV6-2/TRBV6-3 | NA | CASSYWGGTEAFF | TGTGCCAGCAGTTACTGGGGAGGCACTGAAGCTTTCTTT
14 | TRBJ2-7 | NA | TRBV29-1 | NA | CSVVPQRGSYEQYF | TGCAGCGTTGTCCCGCAAAGGGGATCCTACGAGCAGTACTTC
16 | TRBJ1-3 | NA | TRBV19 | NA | CASSISAGGSGNTIYF | TGTGCCAGTAGTATATCGGCGGGAGGCTCTGGAAACACCATATATTTT
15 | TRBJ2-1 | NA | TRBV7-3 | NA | CASSSPGRGYNEQFF | TGTGCCAGCAGCTCACCAGGGCGGGGTTACAATGAGCAGTTCTTC
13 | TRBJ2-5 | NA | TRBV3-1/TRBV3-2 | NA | CASRGGGEETQYF | TGTGCCAGCCGAGGGGGGGGTGAAGAGACCCAGTACTTC
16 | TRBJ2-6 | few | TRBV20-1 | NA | CSASLRGRSGANVLTF | TGCAGTGCTAGTCTCAGGGGGAGGTCTGGGGCCAACGTCCTGACTTTC
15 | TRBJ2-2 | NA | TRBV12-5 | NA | CASEPGGAHLGELFF | TGTGCTAGTGAGCCTGGGGGGGCCCACCTGGGGGAGCTGTTTTTT
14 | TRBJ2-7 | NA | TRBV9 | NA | CASSPRGAAGEQYF | TGTGCCAGCAGCCCCCGGGGGGCAGCGGGGGAGCAGTACTTC
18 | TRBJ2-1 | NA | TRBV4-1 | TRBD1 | CASSLKPGQGIYSYEQFF | TGCGCCAGCAGCCTTAAACCGGGACAGGGGATTTATTCCTATGAGCAGTTCTTC
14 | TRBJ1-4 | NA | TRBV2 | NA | CASSELGGSEKLFF | TGTGCCAGCAGTGAATTAGGGGGTAGTGAAAAACTGTTTTTT
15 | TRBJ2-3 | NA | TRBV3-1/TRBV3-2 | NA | CASSQGGPLTDTQYF | TGTGCCAGCAGCCAGGGGGGGCCGCTCACAGATACGCAGTATTTT
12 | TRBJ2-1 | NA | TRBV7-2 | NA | CASSFQNNEQFF | TGTGCCAGCAGCTTCCAGAACAATGAGCAGTTCTTC
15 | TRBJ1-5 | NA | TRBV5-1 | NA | CASSLQGDSNQPQHF | TGCGCCAGCAGCTTGCAAGGGGATAGCAATCAGCCCCAGCATTTT
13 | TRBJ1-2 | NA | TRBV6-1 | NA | CASSEELGHGYTF | TGTGCCAGCAGTGAAGAGTTGGGGCATGGCTACACCTTC
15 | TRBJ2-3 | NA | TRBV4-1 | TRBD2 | CASSEKRGDTDTQYF | TGCGCCAGCAGCGAGAAGCGGGGGGACACAGATACGCAGTATTTT
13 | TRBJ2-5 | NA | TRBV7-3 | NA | CASSLSDLETQYF | TGTGCCAGCAGCTTATCAGATCTAGAGACCCAGTACTTC
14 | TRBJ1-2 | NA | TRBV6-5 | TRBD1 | CASSYSSRGDGYTF | TGTGCCAGCAGTTACTCGAGCAGGGGGGATGGCTACACCTTC
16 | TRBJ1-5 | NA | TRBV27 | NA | CASSLTPGSRNQPQHF | TGTGCCAGCAGTTTAACCCCAGGGTCCCGCAATCAGCCCCAGCATTTT
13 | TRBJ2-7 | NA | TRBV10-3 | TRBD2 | CAIRAGGGYEQYF | TGTGCCATCAGAGCGGGGGGCGGGTACGAGCAGTACTTC
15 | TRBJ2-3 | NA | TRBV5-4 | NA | CASSETRDSGDTQYF | TGTGCCAGCAGCGAAACTCGGGATAGCGGAGATACGCAGTATTTT
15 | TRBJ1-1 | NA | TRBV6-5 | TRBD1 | CASRGQGYENTEAFF | TGTGCCAGCAGGGGACAGGGGTATGAGAACACTGAAGCTTTCTTT
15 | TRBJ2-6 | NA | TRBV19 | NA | CASSIILSGANVLTF | TGTGCCAGTAGTATTATCCTATCTGGGGCCAACGTCCTGACTTTC
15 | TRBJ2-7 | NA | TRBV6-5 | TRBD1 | CASSPGQGFAYEQYF | TGTGCCAGCAGTCCCGGACAGGGTTTTGCCTACGAGCAGTACTTC
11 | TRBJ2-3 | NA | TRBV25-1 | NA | CASKEADTQYF | TGTGCCAGCAAGGAGGCAGATACGCAGTATTTT
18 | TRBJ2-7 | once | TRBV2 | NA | CATSLLSGDPLSFYEQYF | TGTGCCACGAGTCTCCTTAGTGGAGATCCTCTATCCTTCTACGAGCAGTACTTC
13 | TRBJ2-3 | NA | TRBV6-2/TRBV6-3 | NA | CASSYYSTDTQYF | TGTGCCAGCAGTTACTACTCCACAGATACGCAGTATTTT
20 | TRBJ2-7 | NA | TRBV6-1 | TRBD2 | CASSERDGGGTGFNGYEQYF | TGTGCCAGCAGTGAACGGGATGGGGGGGGGACCGGGTTTAACGGTTACGAGCAGTACTTC
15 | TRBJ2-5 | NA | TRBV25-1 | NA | CASSDYTQIQETQYF | TGTGCCAGCAGTGATTACACGCAGATCCAAGAGACCCAGTACTTC
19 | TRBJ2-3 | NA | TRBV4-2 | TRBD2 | CASSQESGLAGSSTDTQYF | TGTGCCAGCAGCCAAGAGTCGGGACTAGCGGGTTCTAGCACAGATACGCAGTATTTT
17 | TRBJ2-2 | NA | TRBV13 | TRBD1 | CASSLVGQGANTGELFF | TGTGCCAGCAGCTTAGTTGGACAGGGGGCCAACACCGGGGAGCTGTTTTTT
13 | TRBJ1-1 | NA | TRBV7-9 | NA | CASSSTVPTEAFF | TGTGCCAGCAGCTCTACAGTTCCCACTGAAGCTTTCTTT
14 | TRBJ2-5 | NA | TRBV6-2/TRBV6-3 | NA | CASSPTAFQETQYF | TGTGCCAGCAGCCCGACAGCCTTCCAAGAGACCCAGTACTTC
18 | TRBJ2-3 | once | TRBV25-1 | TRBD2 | CASSGGLAGATRTDTQYF | TGTGCCAGCAGTGGGGGACTAGCGGGGGCTACACGCACAGATACGCAGTATTTT
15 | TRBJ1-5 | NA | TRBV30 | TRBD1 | CAWSPTGGRNQPQHF | TGTGCCTGGAGTCCTACAGGGGGCCGCAATCAGCCCCAGCATTTT
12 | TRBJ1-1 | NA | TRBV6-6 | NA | CASDLGEGRAFF | TGTGCCAGCGACCTCGGGGAGGGGAGGGCTTTCTTT
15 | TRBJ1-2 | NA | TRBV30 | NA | CAWSAPHTGNYGYTF | TGTGCCTGGAGTGCCCCCCACACAGGGAACTATGGCTACACCTTC
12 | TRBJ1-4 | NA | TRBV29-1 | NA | CSVEGRGEKLFF | TGCAGCGTTGAGGGCAGAGGGGAAAAACTGTTTTTT
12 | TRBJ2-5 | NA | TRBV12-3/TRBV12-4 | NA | CASSPGLETQYF | TGTGCCAGCAGTCCGGGGTTGGAGACCCAGTACTTC
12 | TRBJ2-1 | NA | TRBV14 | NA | CASSQGGGEQFF | TGTGCCAGCAGCCAAGGGGGGGGCGAGCAGTTCTTC
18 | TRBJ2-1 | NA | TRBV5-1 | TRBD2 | CASSFLAGGSGTVIEQFF | TGCGCCAGCAGCTTTCTAGCGGGGGGCTCGGGTACCGTAATCGAGCAGTTCTTC
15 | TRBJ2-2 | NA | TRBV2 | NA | CASSKWGQNTGELFF | TGTGCCAGCAGTAAGTGGGGACAGAACACCGGGGAGCTGTTTTTT
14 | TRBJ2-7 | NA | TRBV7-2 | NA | CASSLDRGSYEQYF | TGTGCCAGCAGCTTAGATCGGGGTTCCTACGAGCAGTACTTC
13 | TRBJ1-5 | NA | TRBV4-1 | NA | CASSQGGPQPQHF | TGCGCCAGCAGCCAAGGGGGCCCCCAGCCCCAGCATTTT
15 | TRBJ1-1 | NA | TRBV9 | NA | CASSVGGQMNTEAFF | TGTGCCAGCAGCGTAGGAGGACAAATGAACACTGAAGCTTTCTTT
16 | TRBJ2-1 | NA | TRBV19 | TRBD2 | CASSIPSGGEYNEQFF | TGTGCCAGTAGTATTCCTAGCGGGGGTGAGTACAATGAGCAGTTCTTC
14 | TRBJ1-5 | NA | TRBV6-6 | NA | CASSYSGGGEPQHF | TGTGCCAGCAGTTACTCCGGGGGGGGTGAGCCCCAGCATTTT
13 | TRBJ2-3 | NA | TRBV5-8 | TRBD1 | CASSGDRVDTQYF | TGTGCCAGCAGCGGGGACAGGGTGGATACGCAGTATTTT
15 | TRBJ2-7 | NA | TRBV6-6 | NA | CASSYIGRALDEQYF | TGTGCCAGCAGTTACATCGGCAGGGCTTTGGACGAGCAGTACTTC
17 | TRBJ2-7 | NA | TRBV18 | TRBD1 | CASSPEVPGTGTHEQYF | TGTGCCAGCTCACCGGAAGTCCCAGGGACAGGGACCCACGAGCAGTACTTC
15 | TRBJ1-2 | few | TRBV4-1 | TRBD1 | CASSLGTVSVYGYTF | TGCGCCAGCAGCCTAGGGACAGTGAGTGTCTATGGCTACACCTTC
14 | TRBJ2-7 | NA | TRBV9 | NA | CASSVGRGGDEQYF | TGTGCCAGCAGCGTAGGAAGAGGGGGTGACGAGCAGTACTTC
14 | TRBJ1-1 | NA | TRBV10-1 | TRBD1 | CASSEDRVNTEAFF | TGCGCCAGCAGTGAAGACAGGGTGAACACTGAAGCTTTCTTT
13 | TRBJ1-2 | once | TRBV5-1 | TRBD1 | CASSYTGGSGYTF | TGCGCCAGCAGTTATACAGGGGGTTCTGGCTACACCTTC
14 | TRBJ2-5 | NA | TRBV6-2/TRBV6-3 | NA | CASSTWTAQETQYF | TGTGCCAGCAGTACCTGGACAGCCCAAGAGACCCAGTACTTC
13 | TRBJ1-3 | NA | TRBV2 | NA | CALRYDSGNTIYF | TGTGCCCTCAGATACGACTCTGGAAACACCATATATTTT
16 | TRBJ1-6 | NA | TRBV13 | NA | CASSYRTDFYNSPLHF | TGTGCCAGCAGCTACCGGACAGATTTCTATAATTCACCCCTCCACTTT
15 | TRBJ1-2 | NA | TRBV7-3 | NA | CASSSGQGVNYGYTF | TGTGCCAGCAGCTCGGGACAAGGGGTAAACTATGGCTACACCTTC
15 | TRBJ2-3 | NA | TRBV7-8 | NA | CASSFGRGAPDTQYF | TGTGCCAGCAGCTTTGGGCGCGGGGCCCCAGATACGCAGTATTTT